This T cell receptor beta chain appears in the sequencing data of a study of blood T cell repertoires in COVID-19. As handled by the study authors: Amplified reference gene primers provided the basis for estimating nucleated cell counts. Produced via immunoSEQ multiplex PCR; TCRdb's table is partial and in-frame only. The V and J calls and clone size are taken from that table; D and trimming were inferred from the DNA. Of over 200,000 clones listed, about 90% are singletons. CDR1 is SQVTM, CDR2 ANQGSEA, per germline. The CDR3 has 12 amino acids. V lost 6 bases, J lost 2 bases, and 2 bases stayed unmatched.

Material: peripheral blood. The sequence was obtained from a man between 35 and 55 years old with active or convalescent COVID-19. V and J are TRBV29-1 and TRBJ1-1; 8 bases align to TRBD1. The chain's CDR3 is CSVDRGNTEAFF. The CDR3, as DNA: TGCAGCGTCGACAGGGGTAACACTGAAGCTTTCTTT.